The 8 T cell receptor beta chains below were found in one sample sequenced in a study of shared clonotypes between healthy human individuals. Only in-frame clones appear in the TCRdb table, and some are missing; sequencing was by immunoSEQ multiplex PCR. The sample records about half a million clones, about four fifths being singletons. Material: PBMCs. The origin of the receptors is a woman aged 35 to 49 in good health. Some clones in this sample may be carry-over from other donors' samples.

CDR3 bases: TGTGCCACCCGGACAGGAGCGGCCGGGGAGCTGTTTTTT. It yields the protein CATRTGAAGELFF. The chain recombines TRBV6-5 with TRBJ2-2; 7 bases agree with TRBD1. The CDR3 loop spans 13 amino acids. Germline assignment: CDR1 MNHEY and CDR2 SVGAGI. V dropped 10 bases and J dropped 6; count of bases not matched to a gene: 8.

The rearrangement joins TRBV7-8 to TRBJ2-7, with 7 bases matching TRBD2. This CDR3 spans 15 amino acids. V lost 2 bases and J lost 2; bases outside the gene matches: 6. Germline V lookup: CDR1 SGHVS, CDR2 FQNEAQ. The CDR3 is CASSLMASGTYEQYF. DNA of the CDR3: TGTGCCAGCAGCTTAATGGCTAGCGGAACCTACGAGCAGTACTTC.

This chain joins TRBV30 and TRBJ2-3; D is unclear. CDR1 and CDR2 from the germline V gene are GTSNPN and SVGIG (reference sequence). The germline V and J ends were trimmed by 0 bases and 2 bases, with 9 bases remaining between them. The CDR3 is 14 amino acids. The CDR3: CAWSVLANTDTQYF. As DNA, the CDR3 is TGTGCCTGGAGTGTGCTTGCGAACACAGATACGCAGTATTTT.

The chain is built from TRBV7-2 and TRBJ2-1, with TRBD1 identical over 7 bases. After removal of 5 bases from V and 4 bases from J, the junction contained 5 bases not matched to a gene. Germline values: CDR1 SGHTA, CDR2 FQGNSA. CDR3 length: 14 residues. The CDR3 region has the DNA TGTGCCAGCAGCCCCGGGACAGAATACAATGAGCAGTTCTTC. Encoded protein: CASSPGTEYNEQFF.

The chain employs TRBV5-1 and TRBJ2-7; D is possibly TRBD2 (6 bases). V lost 3 bases and J lost 7, with 20 bases in between. CDR1 is SGHRS, CDR2 YFSETQ, per germline. The CDR3 contains 15 residues. The CDR3 spells CASSWETGLAGEQYF. Written as DNA, the CDR3 is TGCGCCAGCAGCTGGGAAACCGGGCTTGCGGGGGAGCAGTACTTC.

This rearrangement joins TRBV6-6 to TRBJ1-2; no definite D call. There are 14 residues in the CDR3. V was clipped by 4 bases and J by 2 bases, with 11 bases between them. The V gene's germline CDR1 is MNHNY and CDR2 SVGAGI (reference sequence). For the CDR3, the DNA is TGTGCCAGCAGTTCCCCTACAATGAACTATGGCTACACCTTC. This encodes CASSSPTMNYGYTF.

CDR3 coding DNA: TGTGCCAGCAGCGTAGTTCCGACAGGCCCGGGGACCGGGGAGCTGTTTTTT. It encodes CASSVVPTGPGTGELFF. The rearrangement joins TRBV9 to TRBJ2-2, with D possibly matching TRBD1 (6 bases). The germline CDR1 and CDR2 sequences are SGDLS and YYNGEE. Deletions cut 0 bases from V and 5 bases from J, with 17 bases between. The CDR3 has 17 amino acids.

The rearrangement links TRBV10-1 to TRBJ1-6, with D hard to call. The CDR3 consists of 18 residues. Looked up from germline, CDR1 is WNHNN and CDR2 is SYGVQD (reference sequence). V gave up 0 bases and J gave up 5 bases, with 17 bases separating them. The CDR3 region has the DNA TGCGCCAGCAGTGAGTCCTGGGGATCTTTGGGGAATAATTCACCCCTCCACTTT. It yields the protein CASSESWGSLGNNSPLHF.